The 10 T cell receptor beta chains given below trace back to one sample, sequenced in a study of response to subunit inactivated influenza vaccine. TCRdb reprocessed the RT-PCR reads via MiXCR and lists one record per CDR3 protein. This sample carries 450,000 to 500,000 distinct CDR3 sequences, roughly 9.8% of them seen once, and the ten largest clones take about an eighth. The sample in question was PBMCs from blood, obtained roughly 46 days after vaccination. Every receptor here comes from a man in his fifties or sixties who received an inactivated influenza vaccine.

This clonotype was counted at least ten times. V is TRBV20-1 and J is TRBJ1-2; D unresolved. CDR3 length equals 15 residues. Germline-derived CDR1 and CDR2 are DFQATT and SNEGSKA (reference sequence). V lost 2 bases, J lost 8 bases, and 21 bases lay in between. This CDR3 reads CSARTGPVALRGYTF. The CDR3 DNA sequence: TGCAGTGCTAGAACCGGGCCAGTAGCGCTACGGGGCTACACCTTC.

This clonotype came up a few times. This chain uses TRBV3-1 with TRBJ2-1, with 8 bases identical to TRBD2. This CDR3 is 14 amino acids long. Unmatched junction bases numbered 2, after V lost 3 bases and J lost 4 bases. Germline V gene data show CDR1 as LGHDT and CDR2 as YNNKEL (reference sequence). The CDR3 loop reads CASSHASGYNEQFF. CDR3 sequence (DNA): TGTGCCAGCAGCCATGCTAGCGGGTACAATGAGCAGTTCTTC.

In the case of this clonotype: A read error may explain this, as a much larger clone is one base away. The chain recombines TRBV5-6 with TRBJ2-5, with 12 bases lining up with TRBD2. The germline V gene encodes CDR1 SGHDT and CDR2 YYEEEE. This CDR3 comprises 15 residues. V lost 3 bases and J lost 8; bases outside the gene matches: 8. In DNA, the CDR3 is TGTGCCAGCAGCTACCTGGGACTAGCGGGTGACACCCAGTACTTC. Amino acids: CASSYLGLAGDTQYF.

V usage is TRBV7-3 and J usage is TRBJ1-5; possibly TRBD1 for D (5 bases). CDR3 length: 15 amino acids. V was trimmed by 6 bases and J by 0 bases, leaving 12 bases between them. Per germline, CDR1 SGHTA and CDR2 FQGTGA. CDR3 region: CASRESTDSNQPQHF. DNA of the CDR3: TGTGCCAGCAGGGAATCGACAGATAGCAATCAGCCCCAGCATTTT.

This chain uses TRBV27 with TRBJ2-1; TRBD1 matches at 7 bases. This CDR3 comprises 19 residues. The V segment lost 5 bases and the J segment 0 bases; nucleotides outside the gene matches: 16. CDR1 and CDR2 from the germline V gene are MNHEY and SMNVEV (reference sequence). CDR3 coding DNA: TGTGCCAGCAGTCAAACCCGACCGGGACAGTGGAGCTCCTACAATGAGCAGTTCTTC. Translated: CASSQTRPGQWSSYNEQFF.

Here the CDR3 reads CATKTDYSYEQYF. The CDR3 DNA is TGTGCCACCAAAACCGACTACTCCTACGAGCAGTACTTC. The rearrangement uses TRBV28 and TRBJ2-7, with a possible D match to TRBD2 (5 bases). The V and J ends lost 10 bases and 0 bases respectively, with 13 bases between them. The CDR3 runs 13 residues. Germline CDR1 reads MDHEN; CDR2 reads SYDVKM.

This clonotype occurred a few times. CDR3 loop: CASNTPGLLPGELFF. CDR3 coding DNA: TGTGCCAGCAACACTCCGGGACTACTCCCCGGGGAGCTGTTTTTT. The chain combines TRBV12-3 or TRBV12-4 with TRBJ2-2; 7 bases align to TRBD2. Germline trimming cut 7 bases from V and 6 bases from J; bases unmatched to any gene: 11. The CDR3 is 15 amino acids.

The rearrangement uses TRBV12-3 or TRBV12-4 and TRBJ2-2; D is unresolved. V shed 6 bases and J shed 8 bases, with 10 bases lying between them. The CDR3 has 12 amino acids. The CDR3 sequence is CASRNFVGELFF. The DNA of the CDR3 is TGTGCCAGCAGGAATTTTGTGGGGGAGCTGTTTTTT.

This clonotype has more than one count but fewer than ten. This chain joins TRBV11-1 and TRBJ2-5, with D perhaps TRBD1 or TRBD2 (6 bases each). The ends were cut back, 5 bases at V and 0 bases at J, with 13 bases in the middle. The CDR3 length is 15 residues. From germline, CDR1 is SGHAT and CDR2 FQDESV (reference sequence). The CDR3 loop is CASSRGTLHQETQYF. The CDR3 bases are TGTGCCAGCAGCCGGGGGACACTACACCAAGAGACCCAGTACTTC.

This clonotype was seen only a few times. The chain combines TRBV6-1 with TRBJ2-7; 11 nucleotides align to TRBD1. The germline gives CDR1 MNHNS, CDR2 SASEGT. Trimming at V came to 6 bases and at J to 0 bases, leaving 4 bases not matched to a gene. The CDR3 has 15 amino acids. CDR3 protein: CASSRGTGGSYEQYF. The CDR3 nucleotides are TGTGCCAGCAGCCGCGGGACAGGGGGCTCCTACGAGCAGTACTTC.